A selection of T cell receptor beta chains follows, all from one sample in a study of T cells in Graves' hyperthyroidism and ophthalmopathy. TCRdb reprocessed the multiplex PCR reads with MiXCR, giving one entry per CDR3 protein. This table holds about 350,000 distinct CDR3 sequences, 14% found once. The specimen was blood. The source is a woman aged 25 to 45 with Graves' hyperthyroidism. The CDR3 runs from the conserved cysteine through the conserved F or W. D genes are given only for firm matches. Rows may omit the clone size; those that give it use once, few, many or a size class.

J,size,V,D,length,DNA,CDR3
TRBJ2-2,many,TRBV6-1,NA,15,TGTGCCAGCAGTGCCCGATCAGGGTTCACCGGGGAGCTGTTTTTT,CASSARSGFTGELFF
TRBJ2-2,NA,TRBV20-1,NA,14,TGCAGTGCTAGGGGGACTGGGAACACCGGGGAGCTGTTTTTT,CSARGTGNTGELFF
TRBJ2-5,many,TRBV6-5,TRBD1,16,TGTGCCAGCAGTTACTCGTCAGGGGGCCCTGGGGAGACCCAGTACTTC,CASSYSSGGPGETQYF
TRBJ2-1,many,TRBV20-1,NA,13,TGCAGTGCTATGTGGTTTACCTTTGAGGAGCAGTTCTTC,CSAMWFTFEEQFF
TRBJ2-7,few,TRBV27,NA,13,TGTGCCAGTGGGCGGGCAGGGGACTACGAGCAGTACTTC,CASGRAGDYEQYF
TRBJ2-1,few,TRBV4-1,TRBD1,16,TGCGCCAGCAGCCAAGATGGGGACAGCCCTTACAATGAGCAGTTCTTC,CASSQDGDSPYNEQFF
TRBJ1-1,NA,TRBV5-5,TRBD1,13,TGTGCCAGCAGCTGGGGACAGGAAAAAGGAGCTTTCTTT,CASSWGQEKGAFF
TRBJ2-3,NA,TRBV27,NA,17,TGTGCCAGCAGCTCCCCATGGACAGGACTAAGCACAGATACGCAGTATTTT,CASSSPWTGLSTDTQYF
TRBJ2-7,many,TRBV28,NA,15,TGTGCCAGCAGTTTCCCCACACTAGCAAAAGGCGAGCAGTACTTC,CASSFPTLAKGEQYF
TRBJ2-7,many,TRBV28,NA,14,TGTGCCAGCAGTTTAATCTCGAGCTCCTACGAGCAGTACTTC,CASSLISSSYEQYF
TRBJ2-3,many,TRBV20-1,NA,17,TGCAGTGCAGCTGGCCAGGAACCCTTCTCTAGCACAGATACGCAGTATTTT,CSAAGQEPFSSTDTQYF
TRBJ2-5,many,TRBV28,NA,13,TGTGCCAGCAGCCCCCCCGGTGCGGAGACCCAGTACTTC,CASSPPGAETQYF
TRBJ2-3,NA,TRBV15,NA,12,TGTGCCACCAGCATAAACACAGATACGCAGTATTTT,CATSINTDTQYF
TRBJ2-2,many,TRBV3-1,NA,14,TGTGCCAGCAGCCAGAGGAGACTCACCGGGGAGCTGTTTTTT,CASSQRRLTGELFF
TRBJ1-2,many,TRBV7-9,NA,13,TGTGCCAGCAGCTTGCGTGGGGGAATAAGCTACACCTTC,CASSLRGGISYTF
TRBJ2-7,many,TRBV10-3,NA,13,TGTGCCATCAGCACCGCGGGGTTCTACGAGCAGTACTTC,CAISTAGFYEQYF
TRBJ1-5,many,TRBV6-1,TRBD1,14,TGTGCCAGCAGCGCGACAGGGACGAGTCAGCCCCAGCATTTT,CASSATGTSQPQHF
TRBJ1-1,NA,TRBV10-3,NA,13,TGTGCCATCAGTGTCCGGCGGAGCACTGAAGCTTTCTTT,CAISVRRSTEAFF
TRBJ2-2,NA,TRBV5-1,TRBD1,14,TGCGCCAGCAGCGGGACAGGGGTCACCGGGGAGCTGTTTTTT,CASSGTGVTGELFF
TRBJ2-6,NA,TRBV7-9,NA,15,TGTGCCAGCAGCGACAGGCCCTCTGGGGCCAACGTCCTGACTTTC,CASSDRPSGANVLTF
TRBJ2-7,many,TRBV6-1,TRBD2,16,TGTGCCAGCAGTCCCGGGACTAGCGGAACCACCTACGAGCAGTACTTC,CASSPGTSGTTYEQYF